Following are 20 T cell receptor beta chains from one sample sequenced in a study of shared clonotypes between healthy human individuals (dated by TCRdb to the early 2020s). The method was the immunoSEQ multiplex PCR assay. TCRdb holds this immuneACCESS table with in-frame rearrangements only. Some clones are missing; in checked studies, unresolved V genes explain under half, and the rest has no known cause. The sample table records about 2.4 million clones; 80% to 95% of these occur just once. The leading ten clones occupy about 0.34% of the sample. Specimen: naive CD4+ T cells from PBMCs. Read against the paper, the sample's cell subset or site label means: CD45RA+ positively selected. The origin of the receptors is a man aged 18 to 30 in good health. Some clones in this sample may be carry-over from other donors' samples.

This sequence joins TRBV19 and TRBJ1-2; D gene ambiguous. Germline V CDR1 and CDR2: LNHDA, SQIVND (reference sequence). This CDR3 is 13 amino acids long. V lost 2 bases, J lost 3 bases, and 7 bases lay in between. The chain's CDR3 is CASSIRVYYGYTF. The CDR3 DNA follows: TGTGCCAGTAGTATAAGGGTGTACTATGGCTACACCTTC.

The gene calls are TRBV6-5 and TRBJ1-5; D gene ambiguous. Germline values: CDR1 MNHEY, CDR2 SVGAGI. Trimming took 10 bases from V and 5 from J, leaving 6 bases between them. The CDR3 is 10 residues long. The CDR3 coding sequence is TGTGCCACCGGTTATCAGCCCCAGCATTTT. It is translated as CATGYQPQHF.

The CDR3 sequence: CAWSDTSVGETQYF. The CDR3 DNA reads TGTGCCTGGAGTGATACTAGCGTGGGAGAGACCCAGTACTTC. The chain uses TRBV30 and TRBJ2-5, with TRBD2 matching 7 bases. This CDR3 region has 14 residues. Germline values: CDR1 GTSNPN, CDR2 SVGIG (reference sequence). Trimming removed 1 base from V and 4 bases from J; junction bases left unmatched: 6.

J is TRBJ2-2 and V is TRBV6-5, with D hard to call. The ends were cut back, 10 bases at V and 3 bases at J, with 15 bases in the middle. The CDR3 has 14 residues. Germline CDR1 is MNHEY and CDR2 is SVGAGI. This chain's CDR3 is CATSSVGHTGELFF. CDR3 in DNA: TGTGCCACCTCCTCGGTGGGTCACACCGGGGAGCTGTTTTTT.

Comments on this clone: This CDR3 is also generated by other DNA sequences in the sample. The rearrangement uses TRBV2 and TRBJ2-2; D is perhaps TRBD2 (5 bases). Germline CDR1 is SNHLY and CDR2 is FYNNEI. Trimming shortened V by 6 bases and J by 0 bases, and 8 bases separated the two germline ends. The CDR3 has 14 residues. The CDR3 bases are TGTGCCAGCAGGGGAGCCGCGAACACCGGGGAGCTGTTTTTT. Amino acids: CASRGAANTGELFF.

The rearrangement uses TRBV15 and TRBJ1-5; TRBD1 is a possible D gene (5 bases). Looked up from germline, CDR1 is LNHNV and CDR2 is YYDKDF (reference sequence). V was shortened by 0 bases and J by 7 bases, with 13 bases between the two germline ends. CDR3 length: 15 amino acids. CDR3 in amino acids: CATSRDTGGGQPQHF. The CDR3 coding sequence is TGTGCCACCAGCAGAGATACCGGGGGTGGGCAGCCCCAGCATTTT.

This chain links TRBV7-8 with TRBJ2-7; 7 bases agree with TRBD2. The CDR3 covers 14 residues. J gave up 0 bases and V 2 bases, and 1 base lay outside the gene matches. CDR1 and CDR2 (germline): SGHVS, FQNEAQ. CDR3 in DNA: TGTGCCAGCAGCTTACGGGAGGACTCCTACGAGCAGTACTTC. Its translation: CASSLREDSYEQYF. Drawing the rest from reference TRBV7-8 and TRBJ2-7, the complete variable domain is GAGVSQSPRYKVAKRGQDVALRCDPISGHVSLFWYQQALGQGPEFLTYFQNEAQLDKSGLPSDRFFAERPEGSVSTLKIQRTQQEDSAVYLCASSLREDSYEQYFGPGTRLTVT.

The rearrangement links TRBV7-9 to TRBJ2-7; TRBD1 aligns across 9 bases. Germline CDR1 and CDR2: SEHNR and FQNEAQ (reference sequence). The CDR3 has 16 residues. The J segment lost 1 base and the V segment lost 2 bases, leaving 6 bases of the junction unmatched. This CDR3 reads CASSLNGQGLSYEQYF. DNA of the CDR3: TGTGCCAGCAGCTTAAACGGACAGGGGCTTTCCTACGAGCAGTACTTC.

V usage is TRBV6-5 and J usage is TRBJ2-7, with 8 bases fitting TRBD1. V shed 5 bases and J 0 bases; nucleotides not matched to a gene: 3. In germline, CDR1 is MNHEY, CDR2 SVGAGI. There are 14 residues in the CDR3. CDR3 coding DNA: TGTGCCAGCAGTGGGACAGGTAGCTCCTACGAGCAGTACTTC. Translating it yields CASSGTGSSYEQYF.

The DNA of the CDR3 is TGCAGCGTTCGGGGCCCGGGAACCATCTCCTACGAGCAGTACTTC. Translated: CSVRGPGTISYEQYF. V gene TRBV29-1 combines with J gene TRBJ2-7; D is possibly TRBD1 or TRBD2 (5 bases each). The V and J ends lost 5 bases and 0 bases respectively, with 17 bases between them. The CDR3 contains 15 residues. Germline CDR1 reads SQVTM; CDR2 reads ANQGSEA.

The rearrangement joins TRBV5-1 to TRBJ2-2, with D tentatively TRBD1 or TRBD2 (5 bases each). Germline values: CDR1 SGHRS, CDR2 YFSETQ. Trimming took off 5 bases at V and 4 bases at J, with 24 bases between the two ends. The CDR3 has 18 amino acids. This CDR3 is CASRPGTYLNTLTGELFF. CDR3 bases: TGCGCCAGCAGGCCAGGGACCTACCTTAACACGCTCACCGGGGAGCTGTTTTTT. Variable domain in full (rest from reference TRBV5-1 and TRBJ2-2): KAGVTQTPRYLIKTRGQQVTLSCSPISGHRSVSWYQQTPGQGLQFLFEYFSETQRNKGNFPGRFSGRQFSNSRSEMNVSTLELGDSALYLCASRPGTYLNTLTGELFFGEGSRLTVL.

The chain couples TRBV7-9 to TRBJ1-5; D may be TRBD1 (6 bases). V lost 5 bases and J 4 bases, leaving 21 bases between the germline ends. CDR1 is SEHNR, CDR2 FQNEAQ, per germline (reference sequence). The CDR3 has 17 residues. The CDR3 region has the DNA TGTGCCAGCAGCCGACAAAGTACGGGGGCGGGTAATCAGCCCCAGCATTTT. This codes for CASSRQSTGAGNQPQHF.

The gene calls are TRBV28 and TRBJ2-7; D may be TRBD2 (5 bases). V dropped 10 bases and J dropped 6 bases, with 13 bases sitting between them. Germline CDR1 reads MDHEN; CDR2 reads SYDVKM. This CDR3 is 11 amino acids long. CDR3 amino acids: CAIAEEREQYF. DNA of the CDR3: TGTGCCATCGCGGAGGAACGCGAGCAGTACTTC.

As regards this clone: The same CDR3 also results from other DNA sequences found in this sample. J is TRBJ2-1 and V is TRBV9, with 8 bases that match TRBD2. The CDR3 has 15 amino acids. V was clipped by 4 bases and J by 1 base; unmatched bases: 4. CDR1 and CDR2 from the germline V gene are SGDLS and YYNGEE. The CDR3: CASSPSGSSYNEQFF. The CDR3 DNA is TGTGCCAGCAGCCCCAGCGGGAGTTCCTACAATGAGCAGTTCTTC. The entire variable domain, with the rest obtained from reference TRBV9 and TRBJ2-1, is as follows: DSGVTQTPKHLITATGQRVTLRCSPRSGDLSVYWYQQSLDQGLQFLIQYYNGEERAKGNILERFSAQQFPDLHSELNLSSLELGDSALYFCASSPSGSSYNEQFFGPGTRLTVL.

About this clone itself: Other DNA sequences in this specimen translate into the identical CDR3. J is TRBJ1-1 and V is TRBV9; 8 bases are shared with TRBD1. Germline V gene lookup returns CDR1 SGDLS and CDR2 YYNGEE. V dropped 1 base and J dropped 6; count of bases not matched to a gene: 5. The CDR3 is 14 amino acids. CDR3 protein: CASSVTGGSAEAFF. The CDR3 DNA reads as TGTGCCAGCAGCGTAACAGGGGGTAGCGCTGAAGCTTTCTTT.

The CDR3 region has the DNA TGTGCCAGCAGTTCAGGGAGGACAGGGAGTATTGGGACCCAGTACTTC. Amino acids: CASSSGRTGSIGTQYF. The chain employs TRBV6-6 and TRBJ2-5, with 8 bases that match TRBD1. With 4 bases clipped from V and 7 bases from J, the junction kept 14 bases outside the gene matches. The CDR3 has 16 amino acids. The germline V gene encodes CDR1 MNHNY and CDR2 SVGAGI (reference sequence).

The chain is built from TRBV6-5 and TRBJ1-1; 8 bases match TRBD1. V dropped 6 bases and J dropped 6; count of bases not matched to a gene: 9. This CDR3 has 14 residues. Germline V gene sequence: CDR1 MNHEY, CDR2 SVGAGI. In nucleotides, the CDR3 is TGTGCCAGCAGCTGGGACAGGAAACGTGCTGAAGCTTTCTTT. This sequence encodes CASSWDRKRAEAFF.

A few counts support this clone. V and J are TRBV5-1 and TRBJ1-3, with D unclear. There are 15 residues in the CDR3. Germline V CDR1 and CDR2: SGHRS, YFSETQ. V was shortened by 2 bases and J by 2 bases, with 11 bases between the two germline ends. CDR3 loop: CASSFTSGAGNTIYF. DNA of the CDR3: TGCGCCAGCAGCTTTACCTCAGGTGCTGGAAACACCATATATTTT. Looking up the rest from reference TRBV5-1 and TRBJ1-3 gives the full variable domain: KAGVTQTPRYLIKTRGQQVTLSCSPISGHRSVSWYQQTPGQGLQFLFEYFSETQRNKGNFPGRFSGRQFSNSRSEMNVSTLELGDSALYLCASSFTSGAGNTIYFGEGSWLTVV.

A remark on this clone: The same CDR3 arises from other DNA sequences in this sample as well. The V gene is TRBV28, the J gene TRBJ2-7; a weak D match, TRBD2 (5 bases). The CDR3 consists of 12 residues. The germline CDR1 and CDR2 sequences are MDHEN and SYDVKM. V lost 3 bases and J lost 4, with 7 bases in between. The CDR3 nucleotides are TGTGCCAGCAGTTTGGGGAGTTACGAGCAGTACTTC. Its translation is CASSLGSYEQYF.

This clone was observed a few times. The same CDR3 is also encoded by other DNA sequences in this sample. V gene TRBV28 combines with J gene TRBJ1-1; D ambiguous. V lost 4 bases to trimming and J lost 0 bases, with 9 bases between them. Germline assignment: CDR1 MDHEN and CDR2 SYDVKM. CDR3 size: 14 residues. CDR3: CASSSPGLNTEAFF. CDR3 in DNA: TGTGCCAGCAGTTCCCCGGGGTTGAACACTGAAGCTTTCTTT.